What follows are 14 T cell receptor beta chains derived from one specimen sequenced in a study of shared clonotypes between healthy human individuals. CD45RO negativity and positive selection for CCR7 defined naive CD8 cells, a population that excluded terminally differentiated effector memory CD45RA+ cells. TCRdb's copy holds only in-frame clones and misses some; the assay was immunoSEQ multiplex PCR. The repertoire holds just over 2,000,000 clones, with approximately 94% as singletons. The sample consisted of naive CD8+ T cells sorted from blood. The receptors come from a man aged 18 to 29 in good health.

The chain recombines TRBV6-6 with TRBJ2-3; possible D gene TRBD2, 5 bases. The CDR3 covers 14 residues. Trimming stripped 7 bases from V and 4 bases from J, with 15 bases between. CDR1 is MNHNY and CDR2 is SVGAGI in the germline V gene (reference sequence). CDR3 amino acids: CASTTGETPDTQYF. CDR3 DNA sequence: TGTGCCAGCACCACCGGGGAAACCCCAGATACGCAGTATTTT.

This chain uses TRBV2 with TRBJ1-4; D gene unclear. The CDR3 runs to 13 residues. Germline CDR1 is SNHLY and CDR2 is FYNNEI. V was shortened by 1 base and J by 7 bases, with 7 bases between the two germline ends. The CDR3 nucleotides are TGTGCCAGCAGTGAAGGGGCGCTTGAAAAACTGTTTTTT. It codes for CASSEGALEKLFF.

The chain joins TRBV2 to TRBJ1-2; TRBD1 might be the D (5 bases). V was shortened by 5 bases and J by 0 bases, with 10 bases between the two germline ends. Germline loops: CDR1 SNHLY, CDR2 FYNNEI. CDR3 length: 14 amino acids. The CDR3 spells CASSQSGSNYGYTF. Here the CDR3 DNA reads TGTGCCAGCAGTCAGTCAGGGTCTAACTATGGCTACACCTTC. Based on the CDR3 plus reference TRBV2 and TRBJ1-2, the full variable domain is EPEVTQTPSHQVTQMGQEVILRCVPISNHLYFYWYRQILGQKVEFLVSFYNNEISEKSEIFDDQFSVERPDGSNFTLKIRSTKLEDSAMYFCASSQSGSNYGYTFGSGTRLTVV.

This chain links TRBV19 with TRBJ1-3, with D uncertain. Per the germline V gene, CDR1 is LNHDA and CDR2 is SQIVND (reference sequence). The V end lost 11 bases, the J end lost 4 bases, and 6 bases lay between the germline ends. The CDR3 spans 10 residues. CDR3 coding DNA: TGTGCCGGGGAGGGAAACACCATATATTTT. Translation gives CAGEGNTIYF.

The chain uses TRBV11-2 and TRBJ1-1, with D uncertain. The length of the CDR3 is 14 residues. Deletions cut 1 base from V and 4 bases from J, with 10 bases between. The V gene's germline CDR1 is SGHAT and CDR2 FQNNGV. CDR3 nucleotides: TGTGCCAGCAGCTTAGGTAGCCAGATCACTGAAGCTTTCTTT. Translation: CASSLGSQITEAFF.

The V call is TRBV4-1, the J call TRBJ2-7; TRBD2 agrees at 9 bases. The J segment lost 0 bases and the V segment lost 1 base, leaving 4 bases of the junction unmatched. In germline, CDR1 is MGHRA, CDR2 YSYEKL. CDR3 size: 16 residues. CDR3 nucleotides: TGCGCCAGCAGCCAAGCGGCGGGAGGGCCCTCCTACGAGCAGTACTTC. It specifies CASSQAAGGPSYEQYF.

The chain has TRBV28 and TRBJ2-1; D is perhaps TRBD1 (6 bases). CDR1 and CDR2 from the germline V gene are MDHEN and SYDVKM. Trimming removed 4 bases from V and 0 bases from J, with 10 bases in between. The CDR3 loop spans 15 amino acids. The CDR3 loop reads CASSSGQISYNEQFF. The DNA for the CDR3 is TGTGCCAGCAGTTCGGGACAAATCTCCTACAATGAGCAGTTCTTC.

Comments on this clone: The sample contains more than one DNA sequence encoding this CDR3. This rearrangement joins TRBV28 to TRBJ2-7, with D possibly being TRBD1 or TRBD2 (5 bases each). The CDR3 length is 14 residues. The V and J ends lost 2 bases and 2 bases respectively, with 10 bases between them. Germline CDR1 is MDHEN and CDR2 is SYDVKM. The CDR3 loop reads CASSLRGLTYEQYF. In DNA, the CDR3 is TGTGCCAGCAGTTTACGGGGCCTTACCTACGAGCAGTACTTC.

The chain is built from TRBV11-2 and TRBJ2-5; D possibly matches TRBD1 or TRBD2 (5 bases each). Looked up from germline, CDR1 is SGHAT and CDR2 is FQNNGV. V lost 4 bases to trimming and J lost 1 base, with 13 bases between them. The CDR3 totals 15 residues. CDR3 DNA: TGTGCCAGCAGCTGGGGGTGGGAACCCCAAGAGACCCAGTACTTC. It encodes CASSWGWEPQETQYF.

J is TRBJ2-7 and V is TRBV27, with 10 bases that match TRBD1. With 5 bases clipped from V and 4 bases from J, the junction kept 17 bases outside the gene matches. This CDR3 spans 18 amino acids. Germline CDR1 is MNHEY and CDR2 is SMNVEV (reference sequence). The CDR3 DNA follows: TGTGCCAGCAGTCGACCGGGACAGGGGCCGTACCTGGGTTACGAGCAGTACTTC. The encoded protein is CASSRPGQGPYLGYEQYF.

V is TRBV21-1 and J is TRBJ2-3; TRBD2, as called in the table, went unchecked against the DNA. TRBV21-1 constitutes a pseudogene. The CDR3 runs 16 residues. CDR3: CASSRRGRLSTDTQYF. CDR3 sequence (DNA): TGTGCCAGCAGCCGGCGGGGCCGTTTAAGCACAGATACGCAGTATTTT.

The chain carries TRBV5-6 and TRBJ2-1, with a tentative D call TRBD2 (6 bases). Germline V gene data show CDR1 as SGHDT and CDR2 as YYEEEE. This CDR3 spans 15 amino acids. Trimming removed 0 bases at V and 4 bases at J, with 11 bases between. Here the CDR3 reads CASSLAGTHYNEQFF. The CDR3 bases are TGTGCCAGCAGCTTGGCCGGGACTCATTACAATGAGCAGTTCTTC. Supplemented by reference TRBV5-6 and TRBJ2-1, the full variable domain reads DAGVTQSPTHLIKTRGQQVTLRCSPKSGHDTVSWYQQALGQGPQFIFQYYEEEERQRGNFPDRFSGHQFPNYSSELNVNALLLGDSALYLCASSLAGTHYNEQFFGPGTRLTVL.

The rearrangement links TRBV6-6 to TRBJ1-5; maybe TRBD1 (5 bases). Deletions cut 6 bases from V and 4 bases from J, with 13 bases between. This CDR3 region has 14 residues. Germline CDR1 MNHNY, CDR2 SVGAGI (reference sequence). The CDR3: CASSPRVGNQPQHF. The CDR3, as DNA: TGTGCCAGCAGCCCCAGGGTAGGAAATCAGCCCCAGCATTTT.

Of note for this clone: The identical CDR3 is also encoded by other nucleotide sequences in the sample. This chain uses TRBV9 with TRBJ2-1, with D perhaps TRBD1 or TRBD2 (6 bases each). Trimming removed 0 bases from V and 7 bases from J, with 11 bases in between. Germline CDR1 is SGDLS and CDR2 is YYNGEE. The CDR3 is made up of 14 amino acids. CDR3: CASSVGGAHNEQFF. The CDR3 DNA sequence: TGTGCCAGCAGCGTAGGGGGGGCGCATAATGAGCAGTTCTTC. Variable domain in full (rest from reference TRBV9 and TRBJ2-1): DSGVTQTPKHLITATGQRVTLRCSPRSGDLSVYWYQQSLDQGLQFLIQYYNGEERAKGNILERFSAQQFPDLHSELNLSSLELGDSALYFCASSVGGAHNEQFFGPGTRLTVL.